This T cell receptor beta chain was recovered during a study of blood T cell repertoires in COVID-19 (dated by TCRdb to the early 2020s). Regarding the research as a whole: Samples covering the acute and convalescent phases of COVID-19 were provided by collaborators in the United States, Italy and Spain. The prospective study material was composed of cDNA or gDNA derived from T cells, B-cell-depleted T cells, or PBMCs. Deeply sampled blood TCRbeta repertoires from subjects exposed to, actively infected with, or recovered from COVID-19 were included in the dataset. The repertoires were released in a freely available public database intended as a resource for research on the immune response to SARS-CoV-2. Samples were obtained from the ongoing ImmuneRACE study (first 160 participants) and from 1,254 subjects provided by 6 global collaborators. The sample metadata nearly always contained a de-identified subject ID, COVID-19 status, age in years and sex. Where HLA class I and class II types were available, the types were taken from metadata supplied by the sample provider, not from assay-based typing.

The immunoSEQ Assay, a bias-controlled multiplex PCR, was used to amplify TCRbeta CDR3 regions from genomic DNA. In the source study's methods: The number of nucleated cells in each sample was estimated by amplification of reference gene primers within the assay. To quantify the absolute abundance of each unique TCRbeta CDR3 rearrangement, sequence reads were collapsed and filtered. For each sample, productive Simpson clonality was calculated as the square root of Simpson's diversity index across productive rearrangements. Held by TCRdb, this immuneACCESS table contains in-frame sequences only and omits some clones. Under half of the omission traces to an unresolved V gene where checked; the cause of the rest is unknown. V, J and clone size were drawn from that table, and D and trimming were deduced from the DNA. This sample lists more than 250,000 clones; nearly 90% were detected once. The ten largest clones capture about 6% of the sample.

Enrolling through a virtual design, the prospective study's participants ranged in age from roughly 18 to 90 years and lived across 24 United States geographic areas. Cohort assignment in the prospective study relied on participant-reported clinical history from a screening survey and a study questionnaire. ImmuneRACE Cohort 3 recovered participants were defined by two consecutive negative NP/OP PCR tests, healthcare professional clearance, or symptom resolution. Mobile phlebotomists in the prospective study collected whole blood, serum and a nasopharyngeal or oropharyngeal swab from every participant. Participants in the prospective study had the option to provide additional blood draws and questionnaires over an approximately 2-month period. Prospective study blood samples were shipped either frozen or at room temperature before DNA extraction. This clone came up a few times. Which antigen it targets is not known. Base quality data are lacking; no much larger clone is found one base away.

Overall results and qualifications from the work: Clinical and demographic metadata were provided uncurated, with the amount varying by source and participant.

The junction carries 16 bases between V and J, which are trimmed by 7 bases and 1 base respectively. From the cysteine through the phenylalanine, the CDR3 covers 15 amino acids. The retained sequence is limited to the CDR3, 45 bases, with the frame set at the first base. CDR1 and CDR2 are drawn from the germline V gene: MNHEY, SVGAGI. This chain joins TRBV6-5 to TRBJ1-1, with no D gene named confidently. The specimen was PBMCs or T cells enriched from blood (not recorded which). The TCR sequence derives from a young woman who had recovered from COVID-19. The sequenced DNA is TGTGCCAGCACTACAGCGGGCAGGTGGAACACTGAAGCTTTCTTT. It encodes CASTTAGRWNTEAFF.